These 27 T cell receptor beta chains were all obtained from the same sample, sequenced in a study of T cell therapy after organ transplantation (dated by TCRdb to the late 2010s). Per the publication, the time point label means: before start of T cell therapy. These TCRs are of unknown antigen specificity. The method was the immunoSEQ multiplex PCR assay. Imported from immuneACCESS, the table was reduced by TCRdb to in-frame sequences with V and J called. These copies leave out some clones; in studies compared against another copy, an unresolved V gene accounts for under half, and the cause of the remainder is not known. The sample table contains under 2,500 clones; only one count was recorded for roughly 71% of them. The ten largest clonotypes hold about 35% of the sample. The sample here was CD8+ T cells from blood, taken before autologous CMV-specific T cell therapy. These receptors were taken from a human patient who had received a solid organ transplant and had CMV disease.

The chain joins TRBV11-3 to TRBJ2-7; the D gene is possibly TRBD1 (6 bases). The CDR3 length is 14 residues. Germline assignment: CDR1 SGHNT and CDR2 YENEEA. The V end was cut by 5 bases, the J end by 1 base, with 12 bases between. CDR3 region: CASSPTGESYEQYF. CDR3 nucleotides: TGTGCCAGCAGCCCGACAGGTGAATCCTACGAGCAGTACTTC.

The V and J genes are TRBV4-1 and TRBJ2-2; no clear D gene. Trimming shortened V by 4 bases and J by 5 bases, and 8 bases separated the two germline ends. CDR1 is MGHRA and CDR2 is YSYEKL in the germline V gene. The CDR3 loop spans 13 amino acids. In nucleotides, the CDR3 is TGCGCCAGCAGCCCTTCGGAGACCGGGGAGCTGTTTTTT. This codes for CASSPSETGELFF.

The chain carries TRBV28 and TRBJ1-5; TRBD1 might be the D (6 bases). The length of the CDR3 is 15 residues. V was trimmed by 6 bases and J by 0 bases, leaving 12 bases between them. The germline gives CDR1 MDHEN, CDR2 SYDVKM. The CDR3 DNA reads as TGTGCCAGCAGAAACACAGGGTATAGCAATCAGCCCCAGCATTTT. Translating gives CASRNTGYSNQPQHF.

The J gene is TRBJ2-7, the V gene TRBV5-1, with 11 nucleotides matching TRBD2. CDR1 is SGHRS, CDR2 YFSETQ, per germline. V lost 6 bases, J lost 4 bases, and 6 bases stayed unmatched. The CDR3 runs 14 residues. The CDR3 nucleotides read TGCGCCAGCACTATCGGGACTAGCGGTTACGAGCAGTACTTC. Its protein is CASTIGTSGYEQYF. Full variable domain (missing parts from reference TRBV5-1 and TRBJ2-7): KAGVTQTPRYLIKTRGQQVTLSCSPISGHRSVSWYQQTPGQGLQFLFEYFSETQRNKGNFPGRFSGRQFSNSRSEMNVSTLELGDSALYLCASTIGTSGYEQYFGPGTRLTVT.

J is TRBJ2-1 and V is TRBV19; TRBD2 aligns across 8 bases. The CDR3 sequence is 12 residues long. Germline lookup yields CDR1 LNHDA and CDR2 SQIVND (reference sequence). V dropped 3 bases and J dropped 15; count of bases not matched to a gene: 7. DNA for the CDR3: TGTGCCAGTAGTATTGTCGGGAGGGCCGCGTTCTTC. It translates to CASSIVGRAAFF.

This clone turned up a few times. V gene TRBV5-6 combines with J gene TRBJ1-6; a weak D match, TRBD1 (6 bases). V was trimmed by 2 bases and J by 8 bases, leaving 8 bases between them. The CDR3 contains 13 residues. CDR1 is SGHDT and CDR2 is YYEEEE in the germline V gene. CDR3 DNA sequence: TGTGCCAGCAGCTTACAGGGAGATTCACCCCTCCACTTT. Translation gives CASSLQGDSPLHF. The entire variable domain, with the rest obtained from reference TRBV5-6 and TRBJ1-6, is as follows: DAGVTQSPTHLIKTRGQQVTLRCSPKSGHDTVSWYQQALGQGPQFIFQYYEEEERQRGNFPDRFSGHQFPNYSSELNVNALLLGDSALYLCASSLQGDSPLHFGNGTRLTVT.

The CDR3 sequence: CASIPQTSGYEQYF. The CDR3 DNA follows: TGTGCCAGCATCCCGCAGACTAGCGGATACGAGCAGTACTTC. This rearrangement joins TRBV6-1 to TRBJ2-7, with 9 bases fitting TRBD2. Germline V lookup: CDR1 MNHNS, CDR2 SASEGT. The ends lost 7 bases at V and 4 bases at J; junction bases unmatched: 8. The CDR3 consists of 14 residues.

This chain links TRBV19 with TRBJ2-7; maybe TRBD1 (6 bases). The germline gives CDR1 LNHDA, CDR2 SQIVND (reference sequence). V was clipped by 1 base and J by 2 bases, with 9 bases between them. The CDR3 sequence is 14 residues long. The CDR3 spells CASSIAQGPYEQYF. CDR3 sequence (DNA): TGTGCCAGTAGTATAGCACAGGGTCCCTACGAGCAGTACTTC.

V gene TRBV6-5 combines with J gene TRBJ2-7; D gene unclear. Germline CDR1 reads MNHEY; CDR2 reads SVGAGI. Deletions cut 3 bases from V and 2 bases from J, with 11 bases between. The CDR3 covers 14 residues. DNA for the CDR3: TGTGCCAGCAGTTATGGGCGTAAGCCCTACGAGCAGTACTTC. Amino acid sequence: CASSYGRKPYEQYF.

Points on this clone: The sample holds other DNA sequences that translate to the same CDR3. This chain uses TRBV15 with TRBJ1-1, with no clear D. The CDR3 contains 13 residues. Trimming removed 5 bases from V and 8 bases from J, with 15 bases in between. CDR1 is LNHNV, CDR2 YYDKDF, per germline (reference sequence). CDR3 loop: CATSFGAGSEAFF. The CDR3 region has the DNA TGTGCCACCAGCTTTGGTGCGGGGTCCGAAGCTTTCTTT.

The chain couples TRBV4-3 to TRBJ1-4; D perhaps matches TRBD1 (5 bases). The CDR3 runs to 16 residues. V was pared by 0 bases and J by 7 bases, with 15 bases between. Germline assignment: CDR1 LGHNA and CDR2 YSLEER. The CDR3 DNA follows: TGCGCCAGCAGCCAAGACAGACAGTCCTCTGGTGAAAAACTGTTTTTT. This translates into CASSQDRQSSGEKLFF.

This clone was found a few times. The chain combines TRBV4-3 with TRBJ2-7, with a possible D match to TRBD2 (6 bases). This CDR3 is built from 15 residues. Germline V gene lookup returns CDR1 LGHNA and CDR2 YSLEER. Trimming shortened V by 0 bases and J by 1 base, and 10 bases separated the two germline ends. This CDR3 is CASSQDIAGSYEQYF. The CDR3 nucleotides read TGCGCCAGCAGCCAAGATATTGCGGGGTCCTACGAGCAGTACTTC.

The chain employs TRBV4-3 and TRBJ2-3, with 9 bases aligning to TRBD2. V gave up 1 base and J gave up 0 bases; unmatched junction bases: 2. The germline gives CDR1 LGHNA, CDR2 YSLEER. CDR3 size: 16 residues. Here the CDR3 reads CASSQGSGRSTDTQYF. For the CDR3, the DNA is TGCGCCAGCAGCCAAGGGAGCGGGAGGAGCACAGATACGCAGTATTTT.

This sequence joins TRBV5-1 and TRBJ1-1, with TRBD1 as a possible D gene (6 bases). In germline, CDR1 is SGHRS, CDR2 YFSETQ. V dropped 1 base and J dropped 4 bases, with 11 bases sitting between them. This CDR3 spans 14 amino acids. The CDR3 is CASSLSQGGTEAFF. For the CDR3, the DNA is TGCGCCAGCAGCTTGTCACAGGGCGGCACTGAAGCTTTCTTT.

In this sample, this clone turned up a few times. V and J are TRBV6-4 and TRBJ1-2; the match to TRBD1 covers 9 bases. This CDR3 contains 14 residues. The germline gives CDR1 MRHNA, CDR2 SNTAGT. The trim removed 4 bases at V and 4 bases at J, leaving 4 bases unmatched. The CDR3, as DNA: TGTGCCAGCAGTGCCGGGACAGGGAGCTATGGCTACACCTTC. It encodes CASSAGTGSYGYTF.

The V call is TRBV7-9, the J call TRBJ2-7; 8 bases are shared with TRBD2. This CDR3 contains 15 residues. V lost 3 bases and J lost 7; bases outside the gene matches: 11. Germline-derived CDR1 and CDR2 are SEHNR and FQNEAQ (reference sequence). CDR3 region: CASSFGTSGGNEQYF. The DNA of the CDR3 is TGTGCCAGCAGCTTTGGTACTAGCGGTGGAAATGAGCAGTACTTC.

This clone was observed a handful of times. This chain links TRBV27 with TRBJ2-3; TRBD2 matches 12 bases. After removal of 1 base from V and 3 bases from J, the junction contained 5 bases not matched to a gene. The CDR3 spans 17 residues. Germline CDR1 and CDR2: MNHEY and SMNVEV (reference sequence). In DNA form, the CDR3 reads TGTGCCAGCAGTTTATATGGGCTAGCGGGAGGGACAGATACGCAGTATTTT. Protein: CASSLYGLAGGTDTQYF.

The genes are TRBV13 and TRBJ2-1, with TRBD1 matching 9 bases. The CDR3 contains 15 residues. V gave up 3 bases and J gave up 5 bases; unmatched junction bases: 5. From germline, CDR1 is PRHDT and CDR2 FYEKMQ (reference sequence). The CDR3 DNA sequence: TGTGCCAGCAGCTTCCCGGGACAGGGACACAATGAGCAGTTCTTC. Translated: CASSFPGQGHNEQFF.

This chain uses TRBV28 with TRBJ1-2; D might be TRBD1 (6 bases). Germline CDR1 and CDR2: MDHEN and SYDVKM. This CDR3 is built from 13 residues. Trimming stripped 6 bases from V and 8 bases from J, with 16 bases between. The CDR3 DNA reads TGTGCCAGCAGACCCGGCACCGGGGGCGGCTACACCTTC. As protein: CASRPGTGGGYTF.

The rearrangement uses TRBV7-9 and TRBJ1-2; D call uncertain. The CDR3 extends over 15 amino acids. V lost 5 bases, J lost 0 bases, and 13 bases lay in between. In germline, CDR1 is SEHNR, CDR2 FQNEAQ (reference sequence). CDR3 sequence (DNA): TGTGCCAGCAGCCTAGGTAGAGACCCTAACTATGGCTACACCTTC. As protein: CASSLGRDPNYGYTF.

This chain joins TRBV4-1 and TRBJ2-5; D unclear. Germline V gives CDR1 MGHRA, CDR2 YSYEKL. The CDR3 consists of 14 residues. Trimming left V 0 bases short and J 4 bases short, with 9 bases between. The CDR3 DNA is TGCGCCAGCAGCCAAGATCAGCTAGGAGAGACCCAGTACTTC. This translates into CASSQDQLGETQYF.

The V call is TRBV25-1, the J call TRBJ2-2; tentative D call: TRBD1 (5 bases). CDR1 MGHDK and CDR2 SYGVNS come from the germline V gene. The CDR3 has 13 residues. V lost 8 bases and J lost 4, with 11 bases in between. The CDR3 loop reads CASQGIRTGELFF. The CDR3 DNA is TGTGCCAGCCAGGGTATCCGCACCGGGGAGCTGTTTTTT.

The chain links TRBV7-9 to TRBJ2-2; D call uncertain. The germline gives CDR1 SEHNR, CDR2 FQNEAQ (reference sequence). This CDR3 has 15 amino acids. Trimming removed 1 base at V and 2 bases at J, with 8 bases between. The CDR3 nucleotides are TGTGCCAGCAGCTTAGATCAGATTAACACCGGGGAGCTGTTTTTT. This gives the protein CASSLDQINTGELFF.

CDR3 sequence (DNA): TGTGCCAGCAGCTTATCGGCTAGTGGGTACAATGAGCAGTTCTTC. This sequence encodes CASSLSASGYNEQFF. This rearrangement joins TRBV7-3 to TRBJ2-1; D not resolved. Germline loops: CDR1 SGHTA, CDR2 FQGTGA. The ends were cut back, 2 bases at V and 4 bases at J, with 12 bases in the middle. This CDR3 is built from 15 residues. Combining the CDR3 with reference TRBV7-3 and TRBJ2-1 gives the whole variable domain GAGVSQTPSNKVTEKGKYVELRCDPISGHTALYWYRQSLGQGPEFLIYFQGTGAADDSGLPNDRFFAVRPEGSVSTLKIQRTERGDSAVYLCASSLSASGYNEQFFGPGTRLTVL.

CDR3 DNA sequence: TGTGCCAGCAGCGTAGAGGGAAGGGGACAGTACCAAGAGACCCAGTACTTC. Encoded protein: CASSVEGRGQYQETQYF. V gene TRBV9 combines with J gene TRBJ2-5, with TRBD1 matching over 7 bases. Germline V gene data show CDR1 as SGDLS and CDR2 as YYNGEE. V shed 0 bases, J shed 0 bases, and the junction held 8 bases outside the gene matches. The CDR3 sequence is 17 residues long.

A few counts support this clone. J is TRBJ2-2 and V is TRBV5-1; no clear D gene. The CDR3 loop spans 12 amino acids. CDR1 is SGHRS, CDR2 YFSETQ, per germline. V gave up 0 bases and J gave up 7 bases, with 4 bases separating them. The CDR3 is CASSLGNGELFF. CDR3 sequence (DNA): TGCGCCAGCAGCTTGGGGAACGGGGAGCTGTTTTTT. Filled out from reference TRBV5-1 and TRBJ2-2, the complete variable domain reads KAGVTQTPRYLIKTRGQQVTLSCSPISGHRSVSWYQQTPGQGLQFLFEYFSETQRNKGNFPGRFSGRQFSNSRSEMNVSTLELGDSALYLCASSLGNGELFFGEGSRLTVL.

This clone was observed a few times. This chain links TRBV7-8 with TRBJ1-4; D may be TRBD1 (5 bases). The germline V gene encodes CDR1 SGHVS and CDR2 FQNEAQ. V was trimmed by 10 bases and J by 4 bases, leaving 25 bases between them. This CDR3 comprises 17 residues. The CDR3 spells CATAPGTSVSGNEKLFF. CDR3 coding DNA: TGTGCCACCGCTCCCGGGACCTCCGTATCTGGTAATGAAAAACTGTTTTTT.